Described below is a single T cell receptor beta chain sequence and its context. Its antigen remains unidentified. This entry belongs to a study of radiation and T cells in renal cell carcinoma. The study's findings and limits: Baseline intratumoral clonotype presence is unknown without pretreatment biopsies.

Noted time point: blood 4 weeks post-SBRT, at nephrectomy. Treatment specified: 15 Gy SBRT to primary tumor, nephrectomy 4 weeks later. Nephrectomy followed 15 Gy stereotactic body radiation by 4 weeks. Blood was sampled at baseline, 2 weeks and 4 weeks after SBRT. The tumor was a clear cell renal cell carcinoma. The assay was immunoSEQ multiplex PCR, and TCRdb's table has in-frame clones only and misses some. The sample records 130,000 to 150,000 clones, 86% being singletons. V dropped 1 base and J dropped 0 bases, with 11 bases sitting between them. The CDR3 sequence is 15 residues long. From germline, CDR1 is SGDLS and CDR2 YYNGEE.

V and J are TRBV9 and TRBJ2-7, with TRBD1 as a possible D gene (6 bases). The sequencing here drew on blood, taken from a patient whose treatment included radiotherapy and nephrectomy. This TCR was recovered from a woman aged 50 to 65 with renal cell carcinoma. The CDR3 region has the DNA TGTGCCAGCAGCGTAACATCGGACAGCTCCTACGAGCAGTACTTC. Its translation is CASSVTSDSSYEQYF.